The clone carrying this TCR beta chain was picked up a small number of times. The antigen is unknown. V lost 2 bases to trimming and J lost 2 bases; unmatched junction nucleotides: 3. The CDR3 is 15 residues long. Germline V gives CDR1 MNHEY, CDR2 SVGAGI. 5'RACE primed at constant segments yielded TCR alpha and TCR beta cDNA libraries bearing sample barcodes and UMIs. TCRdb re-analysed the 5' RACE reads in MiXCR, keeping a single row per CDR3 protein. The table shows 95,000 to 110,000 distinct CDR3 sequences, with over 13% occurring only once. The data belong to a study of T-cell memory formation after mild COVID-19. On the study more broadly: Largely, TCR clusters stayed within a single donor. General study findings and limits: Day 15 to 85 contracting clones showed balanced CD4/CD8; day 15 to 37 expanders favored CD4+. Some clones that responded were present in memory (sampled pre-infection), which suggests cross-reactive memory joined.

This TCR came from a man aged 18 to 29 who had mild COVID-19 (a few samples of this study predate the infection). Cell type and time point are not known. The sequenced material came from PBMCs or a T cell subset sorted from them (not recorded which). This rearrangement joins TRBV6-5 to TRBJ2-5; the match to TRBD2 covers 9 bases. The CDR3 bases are TGTGCCAGCAGTTACAATGCGGGGGGGCAAGAGACCCAGTACTTC. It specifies CASSYNAGGQETQYF.